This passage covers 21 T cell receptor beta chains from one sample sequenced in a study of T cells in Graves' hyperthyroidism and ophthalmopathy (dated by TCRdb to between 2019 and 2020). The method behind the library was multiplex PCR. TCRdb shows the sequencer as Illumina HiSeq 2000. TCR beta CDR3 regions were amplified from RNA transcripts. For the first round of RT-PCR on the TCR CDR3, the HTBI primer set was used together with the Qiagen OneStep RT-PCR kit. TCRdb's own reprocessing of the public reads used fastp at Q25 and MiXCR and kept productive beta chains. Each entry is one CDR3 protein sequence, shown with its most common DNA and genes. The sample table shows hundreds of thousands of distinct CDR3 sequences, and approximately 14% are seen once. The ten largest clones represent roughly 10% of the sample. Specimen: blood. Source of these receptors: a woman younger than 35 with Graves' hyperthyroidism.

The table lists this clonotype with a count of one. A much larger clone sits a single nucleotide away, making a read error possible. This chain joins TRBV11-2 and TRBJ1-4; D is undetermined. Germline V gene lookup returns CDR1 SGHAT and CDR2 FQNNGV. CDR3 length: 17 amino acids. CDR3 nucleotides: TGTGCCAGCAGCCCCTGGGCAGCCCCTGCAACTAGTGAAAAACTGTTTTTT. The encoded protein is CASSPWAAPATSEKLFF.

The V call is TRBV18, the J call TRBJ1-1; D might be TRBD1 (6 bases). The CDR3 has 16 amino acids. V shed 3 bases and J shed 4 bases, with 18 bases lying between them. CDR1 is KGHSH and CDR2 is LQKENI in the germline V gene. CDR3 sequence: CASSPSLGGRGTEAFF. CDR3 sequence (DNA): TGTGCCAGCTCACCGAGTTTGGGGGGGCGGGGCACTGAAGCTTTCTTT.

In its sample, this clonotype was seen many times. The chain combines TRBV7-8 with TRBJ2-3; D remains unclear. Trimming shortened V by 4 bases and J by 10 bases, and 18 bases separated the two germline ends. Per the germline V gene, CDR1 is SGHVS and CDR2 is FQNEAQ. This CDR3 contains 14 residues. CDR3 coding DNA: TGTGCCAGCAGCTCATGGATACACGTCGGAGCGCAGTATTTT. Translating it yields CASSSWIHVGAQYF.

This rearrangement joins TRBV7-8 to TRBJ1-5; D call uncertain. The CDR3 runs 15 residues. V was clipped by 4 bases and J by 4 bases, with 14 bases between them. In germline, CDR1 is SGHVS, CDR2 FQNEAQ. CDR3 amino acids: CASSSGRLINQPQHF. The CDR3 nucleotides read TGTGCCAGCAGCTCCGGGCGTTTGATAAATCAGCCCCAGCATTTT.

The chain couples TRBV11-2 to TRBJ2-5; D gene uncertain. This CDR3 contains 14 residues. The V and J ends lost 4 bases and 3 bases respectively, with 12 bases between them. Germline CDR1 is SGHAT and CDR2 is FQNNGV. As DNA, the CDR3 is TGTGCCAGCAGCTCATCGACTCTAAAAGAGACCCAGTACTTC. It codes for CASSSSTLKETQYF.

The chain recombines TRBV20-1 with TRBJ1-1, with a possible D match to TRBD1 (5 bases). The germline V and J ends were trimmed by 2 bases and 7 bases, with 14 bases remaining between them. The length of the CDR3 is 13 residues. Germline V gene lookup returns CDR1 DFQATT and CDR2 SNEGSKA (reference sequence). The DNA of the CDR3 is TGCAGTGCTAGATGGCGCAGGGCGGTTGAAGCTTTCTTT. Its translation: CSARWRRAVEAFF.

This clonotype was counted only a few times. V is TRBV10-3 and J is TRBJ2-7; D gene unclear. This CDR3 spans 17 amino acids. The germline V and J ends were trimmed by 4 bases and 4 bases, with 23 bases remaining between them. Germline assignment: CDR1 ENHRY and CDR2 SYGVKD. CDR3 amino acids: CAISVYSRQLTQYEQYF. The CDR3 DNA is TGTGCCATCAGTGTCTATTCTAGACAACTTACCCAATACGAGCAGTACTTC.

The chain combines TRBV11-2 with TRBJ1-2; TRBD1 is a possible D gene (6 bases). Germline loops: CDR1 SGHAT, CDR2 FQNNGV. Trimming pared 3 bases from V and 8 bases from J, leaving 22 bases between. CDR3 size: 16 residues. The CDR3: CASSFDGGRASPGYTF. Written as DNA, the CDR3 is TGTGCCAGCAGCTTTGACGGGGGCAGGGCCTCCCCCGGCTACACCTTC.

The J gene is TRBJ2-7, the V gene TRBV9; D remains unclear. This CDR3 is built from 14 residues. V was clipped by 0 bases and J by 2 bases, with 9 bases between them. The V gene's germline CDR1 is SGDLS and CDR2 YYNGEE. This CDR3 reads CASSVEGSPYEQYF. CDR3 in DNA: TGTGCCAGCAGCGTAGAAGGGTCCCCCTACGAGCAGTACTTC.

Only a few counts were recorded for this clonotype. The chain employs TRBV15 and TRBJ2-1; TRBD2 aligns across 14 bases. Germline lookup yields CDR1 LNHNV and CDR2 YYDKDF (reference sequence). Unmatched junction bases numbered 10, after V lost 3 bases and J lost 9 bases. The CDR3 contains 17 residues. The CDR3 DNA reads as TGTGCCACCAGCAGTCCCGGGACTAGCGGGAGATCTGGTGAGCAGTTCTTC. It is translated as CATSSPGTSGRSGEQFF.

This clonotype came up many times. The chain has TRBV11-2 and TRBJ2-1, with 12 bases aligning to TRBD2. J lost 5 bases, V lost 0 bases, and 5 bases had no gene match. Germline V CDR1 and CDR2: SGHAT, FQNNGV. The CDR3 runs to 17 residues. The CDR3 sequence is CASSLDGRTSGNNEQFF. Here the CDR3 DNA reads TGTGCCAGCAGCTTAGATGGTCGGACTAGCGGGAACAATGAGCAGTTCTTC.

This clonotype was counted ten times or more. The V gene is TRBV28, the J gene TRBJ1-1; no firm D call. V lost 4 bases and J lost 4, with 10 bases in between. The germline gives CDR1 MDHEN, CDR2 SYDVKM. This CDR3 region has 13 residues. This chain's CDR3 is CASSSRFSTEAFF. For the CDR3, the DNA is TGTGCCAGCAGTTCACGGTTTTCCACTGAAGCTTTCTTT.

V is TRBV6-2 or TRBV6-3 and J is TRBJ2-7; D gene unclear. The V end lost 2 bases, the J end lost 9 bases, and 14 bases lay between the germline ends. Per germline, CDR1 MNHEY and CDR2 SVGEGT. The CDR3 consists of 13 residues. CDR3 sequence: CASSYEAAWGQYF. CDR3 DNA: TGTGCCAGCAGTTACGAGGCTGCCTGGGGGCAGTACTTC.

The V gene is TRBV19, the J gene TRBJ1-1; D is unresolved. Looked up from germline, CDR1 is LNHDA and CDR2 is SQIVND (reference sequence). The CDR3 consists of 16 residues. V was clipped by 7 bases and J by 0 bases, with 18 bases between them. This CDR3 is CASTRTSGAVNTEAFF. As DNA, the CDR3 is TGTGCCAGTACCAGGACGTCAGGAGCGGTGAACACTGAAGCTTTCTTT.

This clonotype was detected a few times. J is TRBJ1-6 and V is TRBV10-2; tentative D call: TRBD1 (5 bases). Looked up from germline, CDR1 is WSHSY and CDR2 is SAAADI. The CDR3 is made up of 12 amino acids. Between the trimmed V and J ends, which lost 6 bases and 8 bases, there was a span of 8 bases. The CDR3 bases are TGCGCCAGCAGAGAAGGGGATTCACCCCTCCACTTT. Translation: CASREGDSPLHF.

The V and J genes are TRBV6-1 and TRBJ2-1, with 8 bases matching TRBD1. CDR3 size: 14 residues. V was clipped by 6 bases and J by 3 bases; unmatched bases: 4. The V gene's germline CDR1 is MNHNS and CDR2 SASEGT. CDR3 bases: TGTGCCAGCAGGACAGGGGTTTACTACAATGAGCAGTTCTTC. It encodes CASRTGVYYNEQFF.

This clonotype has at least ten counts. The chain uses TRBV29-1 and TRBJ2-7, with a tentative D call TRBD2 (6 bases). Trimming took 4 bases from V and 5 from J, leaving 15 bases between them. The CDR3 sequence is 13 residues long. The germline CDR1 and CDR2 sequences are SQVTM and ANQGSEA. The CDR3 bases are TGCAGCGTTGGAGGGCTAGCGATCCACGAGCAGTACTTC. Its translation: CSVGGLAIHEQYF.

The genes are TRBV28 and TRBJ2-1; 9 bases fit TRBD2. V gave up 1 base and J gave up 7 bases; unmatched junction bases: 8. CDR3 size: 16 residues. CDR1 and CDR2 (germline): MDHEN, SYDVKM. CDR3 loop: CASSLFRAGGSNEQFF. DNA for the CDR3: TGTGCCAGCAGTTTATTTCGAGCGGGAGGATCGAATGAGCAGTTCTTC.

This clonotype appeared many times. The CDR3 reads CASSLWPTGNNEQFF. The CDR3 DNA reads as TGTGCCAGCAGCTTATGGCCCACAGGGAACAATGAGCAGTTCTTC. The genes are TRBV7-3 and TRBJ2-1; D is possibly TRBD1 (6 bases). Germline values: CDR1 SGHTA, CDR2 FQGTGA. CDR3 length: 15 residues. The V end was cut by 2 bases, the J end by 5 bases, with 13 bases between.

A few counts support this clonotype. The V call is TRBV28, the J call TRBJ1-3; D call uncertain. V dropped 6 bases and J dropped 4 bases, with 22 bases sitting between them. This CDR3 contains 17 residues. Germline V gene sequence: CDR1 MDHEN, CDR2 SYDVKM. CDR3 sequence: CASRTSIAALSGNTIYF. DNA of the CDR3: TGTGCCAGCAGGACCTCTATCGCGGCACTAAGCGGAAACACCATATATTTT.

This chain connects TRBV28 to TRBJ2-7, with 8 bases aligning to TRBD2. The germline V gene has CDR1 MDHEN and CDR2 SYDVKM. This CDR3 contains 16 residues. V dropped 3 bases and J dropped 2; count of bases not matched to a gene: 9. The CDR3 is CASSLMIGGGTYEQYF. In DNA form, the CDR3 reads TGTGCCAGCAGTTTGATGATTGGCGGGGGGACCTACGAGCAGTACTTC. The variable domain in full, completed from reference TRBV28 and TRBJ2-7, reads DVKVTQSSRYLVKRTGEKVFLECVQDMDHENMFWYRQDPGLGLRLIYFSYDVKMKEKGDIPEGYSVSREKKERFSLILESASTNQTSMYLCASSLMIGGGTYEQYFGPGTRLTVT.